Listed here are 19 T cell receptor beta chains from one sample, sequenced in a study of blood T cell repertoires in COVID-19. The repertoire was sequenced with immunoSEQ multiplex PCR; TCRdb's copy has only in-frame clones and lacks some. Counted here are 200,000 to 250,000 clones, roughly four fifths occurring once; the ten biggest clones make up roughly 2%. The source material was peripheral blood. These receptors were taken from a young man who had recovered from COVID-19.

The chain recombines TRBV29-1 with TRBJ2-3; tentatively, D is TRBD1 (6 bases). V shed 5 bases and J shed 2 bases, with 14 bases lying between them. CDR3 length: 14 residues. Germline-derived CDR1 and CDR2 are SQVTM and ANQGSEA. CDR3 sequence: CSVRGSSNTDTQYF. The CDR3 nucleotides read TGCAGCGTTAGGGGGTCCAGCAACACAGATACGCAGTATTTT.

This chain links TRBV18 with TRBJ1-1; D gene uncertain. This CDR3 contains 15 residues. The ends were cut back, 2 bases at V and 3 bases at J, with 13 bases in the middle. Germline lookup yields CDR1 KGHSH and CDR2 LQKENI. This CDR3 is CASSPIEVEDTEAFF. CDR3 DNA sequence: TGTGCCAGCTCACCAATCGAGGTGGAGGACACTGAAGCTTTCTTT.

The chain has TRBV6-5 and TRBJ1-6; 10 bases align to TRBD1. From germline, CDR1 is MNHEY and CDR2 SVGAGI. V lost 2 bases to trimming and J lost 7 bases; unmatched junction nucleotides: 2. CDR3 length: 15 residues. The CDR3 nucleotides are TGTGCCAGCAGTTACGGACAGGGGGGAAATTCACCCCTCCACTTT. It encodes CASSYGQGGNSPLHF.

The chain links TRBV9 to TRBJ2-7; D unresolved. V was shortened by 4 bases and J by 0 bases, with 14 bases between the two germline ends. From germline, CDR1 is SGDLS and CDR2 YYNGEE. The CDR3 is made up of 15 amino acids. The CDR3 here is CASSPTVTYSYEQYF. Here the CDR3 DNA reads TGTGCCAGCAGCCCCACGGTCACTTACTCCTACGAGCAGTACTTC. The variable domain in full, completed from reference TRBV9 and TRBJ2-7, reads DSGVTQTPKHLITATGQRVTLRCSPRSGDLSVYWYQQSLDQGLQFLIQYYNGEERAKGNILERFSAQQFPDLHSELNLSSLELGDSALYFCASSPTVTYSYEQYFGPGTRLTVT.

This sequence joins TRBV6-5 and TRBJ2-1; the match to TRBD1 covers 7 bases. The CDR3 runs to 16 residues. The V gene's germline CDR1 is MNHEY and CDR2 SVGAGI. The V gene end was trimmed by 4 bases and the J gene end by 4 bases; junction bases not matched to a gene: 10. The CDR3: CASSSNHRGHYNEQFF. The CDR3 DNA follows: TGTGCCAGCAGTTCCAATCACAGGGGACATTACAATGAGCAGTTCTTC.

This chain connects TRBV19 to TRBJ2-1, with 7 nucleotides matching TRBD2. Germline V gene lookup returns CDR1 LNHDA and CDR2 SQIVND (reference sequence). This CDR3 is 17 amino acids long. With V trimmed by 5 bases and J by 7 bases, 17 bases remained unmatched. The CDR3 protein is CASSHPEGRGDVNEQFF. DNA for the CDR3: TGTGCCAGTAGTCACCCCGAGGGACGGGGGGATGTGAATGAGCAGTTCTTC.

This chain links TRBV7-7 with TRBJ2-1, with 8 bases lining up with TRBD2. Germline trimming cut 5 bases from V and 0 bases from J; bases unmatched to any gene: 3. The germline V gene encodes CDR1 SSHAT and CDR2 FNYEAQ (reference sequence). CDR3 length equals 15 residues. The CDR3 sequence: CASSELAASYNEQFF. Here the CDR3 DNA reads TGTGCCAGCAGCGAACTAGCGGCCTCCTACAATGAGCAGTTCTTC.

The chain carries TRBV20-1 and TRBJ1-2, with a possible D match to TRBD1 (5 bases). Germline CDR1 reads DFQATT; CDR2 reads SNEGSKA (reference sequence). V was trimmed by 3 bases and J by 2 bases, leaving 19 bases between them. The CDR3 extends over 16 amino acids. For the CDR3, the DNA is TGCAGTGCTAGTTTTGTGGACACACGAATGAACTATGGCTACACCTTC. Translation gives CSASFVDTRMNYGYTF.

DNA of the CDR3: TGTGCCAGCAGTTACAGGGTTGGGGCACTAGTGAACACCGGGGAGCTGTTTTTT. Protein: CASSYRVGALVNTGELFF. The chain joins TRBV27 to TRBJ2-2; D may be TRBD1 (6 bases). The ends were cut back, 4 bases at V and 1 base at J, with 19 bases in the middle. This CDR3 has 18 residues. Germline-derived CDR1 and CDR2 are MNHEY and SMNVEV (reference sequence).

The V and J genes are TRBV5-1 and TRBJ1-4; D remains unclear. Germline V gene lookup returns CDR1 SGHRS and CDR2 YFSETQ. The CDR3 covers 15 residues. Trimming left V 8 bases short and J 2 bases short, with 16 bases between. This chain's CDR3 is CASSPRIGTNEKLFF. The CDR3, as DNA: TGCGCCAGTTCTCCGAGGATTGGGACTAATGAAAAACTGTTTTTT.

The V and J genes are TRBV27 and TRBJ1-2; TRBD1 agrees at 7 bases. This CDR3 is 14 amino acids long. Germline V lookup: CDR1 MNHEY, CDR2 SMNVEV (reference sequence). The junction had 7 bases not matched to a gene; V was cut back by 8 bases and J by 1 base. The CDR3 protein is CASGRQGFNYGYTF. CDR3 coding DNA: TGTGCCAGCGGAAGACAGGGTTTTAACTATGGCTACACCTTC.

The table lists this clone with a few counts. The chain carries TRBV6-2 or TRBV6-3 and TRBJ2-1, with 10 bases fitting TRBD2. Germline CDR1 MNHEY, CDR2 SVGEGT. Trimming at V came to 0 bases and at J to 8 bases, leaving 4 bases not matched to a gene. This CDR3 region has 15 residues. Here the CDR3 DNA reads TGTGCCAGCAGTTACTCCAGCGGGGGGGCGGATGAGCAGTTCTTC. Amino acids: CASSYSSGGADEQFF.

This sequence joins TRBV6-4 and TRBJ1-5, with 8 nucleotides matching TRBD1. The CDR3 length is 15 residues. V lost 1 base, J lost 5 bases, and 4 bases stayed unmatched. CDR1 is MRHNA and CDR2 is SNTAGT in the germline V gene. CDR3 sequence: CASSDWTGSYQPQHF. The DNA of the CDR3 is TGTGCCAGCAGTGACTGGACAGGGTCGTATCAGCCCCAGCATTTT.

The V and J genes are TRBV6-5 and TRBJ1-1; D remains ambiguous. Germline values: CDR1 MNHEY, CDR2 SVGAGI. The CDR3 totals 11 residues. Trimming shortened V by 8 bases and J by 5 bases, and 9 bases separated the two germline ends. The CDR3 nucleotides are TGTGCCAGCCACTGGAGGACTGAAGCTTTCTTT. Residues: CASHWRTEAFF.

This clone was found a few times. As DNA, the CDR3 is TGTGCCAGCAGCTCAACAGGGGGACGCAATCAGCCCCAGCATTTT. As protein: CASSSTGGRNQPQHF. The chain has TRBV7-8 and TRBJ1-5; 8 bases match TRBD1. Germline V gives CDR1 SGHVS, CDR2 FQNEAQ. The CDR3 is 15 amino acids. After removal of 4 bases from V and 2 bases from J, the junction contained 4 bases not matched to a gene.

The CDR3 sequence: CASTGGARDGEQFF. The CDR3 DNA follows: TGTGCCAGTACAGGGGGCGCGAGAGACGGTGAGCAGTTCTTC. The gene calls are TRBV19 and TRBJ2-1; 8 nucleotides match TRBD1. Trimming cost V 7 bases and J 9 bases; bases outside gene matches: 11. The CDR3 runs 14 residues. CDR1 and CDR2 from the germline V gene are LNHDA and SQIVND (reference sequence).

The chain is built from TRBV7-6 and TRBJ1-4; D is uncertain. Germline CDR1 SGHVS, CDR2 FNYEAQ. This CDR3 has 13 residues. Trimming removed 3 bases at V and 6 bases at J, with 8 bases between. The CDR3 reads CASSLGAYEKLFF. In nucleotides, the CDR3 is TGTGCCAGCAGCTTGGGCGCCTATGAAAAACTGTTTTTT. The full variable domain, completed using reference TRBV7-6 and TRBJ1-4, is GAGVSQSPRYKVTKRGQDVALRCDPISGHVSLYWYRQALGQGPEFLTYFNYEAQQDKSGLPNDRFSAERPEGSISTLTIQRTEQRDSAMYRCASSLGAYEKLFFGSGTQLSVL.

V is TRBV3-1 (or the pseudogene TRBV3-2) and J is TRBJ1-1; D uncertain. Trimming removed 4 bases at V and 2 bases at J, with 11 bases between. Germline V gene data show CDR1 as LGHDT and CDR2 as YNNKEL (reference sequence). The CDR3 is made up of 14 amino acids. DNA of the CDR3: TGTGCCAGCAGCCGCGGAACGGGTAACACTGAAGCTTTCTTT. Its translation is CASSRGTGNTEAFF.

This rearrangement joins TRBV5-6 to TRBJ2-7; D may be TRBD2 (5 bases). Trimming took off 5 bases at V and 5 bases at J, with 20 bases between the two ends. The CDR3 has 15 residues. Germline values: CDR1 SGHDT, CDR2 YYEEEE. The CDR3 spells CASRRGRGFGNEQYV. The CDR3, as DNA: TGTGCCAGCAGGAGAGGGAGAGGGTTTGGGAACGAGCAGTACGTC.